This paragraph covers one T cell receptor (beta chain) sequence. Its antigen is as yet unknown. This record belongs to a study of T cell repertoires in cytomegalovirus infection. MiXCR, run by TCRdb on the reads, gives a single entry per CDR3 protein. Here the sample spans hundreds of thousands of distinct CDR3 sequences, approximately 33% being singletons. The TCR sequence derives from a human donor in good health (CMV status not recorded). Some clones in this sample may be carry-over from other donors' samples. The sample consisted of cultured PBMCs, taken from culture after CMV antigen stimulation.

This CDR3 is CASSYQPTTNTEAFF. In DNA form, the CDR3 reads TGTGCCAGCAGTTACCAACCCACAACGAACACTGAAGCTTTCTTT. The chain carries TRBV6-5 and TRBJ1-1; D remains unclear. V dropped 2 bases and J dropped 1 base, with 11 bases sitting between them. This CDR3 comprises 15 residues. The germline V gene encodes CDR1 MNHEY and CDR2 SVGAGI.